This T cell receptor beta chain was sequenced during a study of cytomegalovirus exposure and HLA in healthy donors. Regarding the study as a whole: Previously analyzed data showed that most TCR beta V segments were productive at a frequency of about 90% or about 30%.

PCR was performed using 60 Vbeta and 13 Jbeta primers. Method: immunoSEQ multiplex PCR; TCRdb's copy keeps in-frame clones and lacks some. The sample consists of 190,000 or so clones, 82% of them appearing once. While unrecorded immune exposures were likely, the donors were nominally healthy when sampled. About this clone: The antigen remains undetermined.

The sequencing sample was made of PBMCs. This clonotype was obtained from a boy between 2 and 15 years old in good health and CMV-seronegative.

CDR3 in DNA: TGCAGTGCCGGCGGGCATGAGCAGTTCTTC. Residues: CSAGGHEQFF. The V and J genes are TRBV20-1 and TRBJ2-1, with TRBD2 as a possible D gene (5 bases). The CDR3 contains 10 residues. The V gene's germline CDR1 is DFQATT and CDR2 SNEGSKA (reference sequence). V was trimmed by 6 bases and J by 8 bases, leaving 8 bases between them.